This T cell receptor beta chain was recovered during a study of Ad26.COV2.S vaccination and SARS-CoV-2 variants. Treatment indicated: approximately 18 received Ad26.COV2.S at low or high dose, single or two shots; a few received placebo; per-sample allocation not given. The samples were gathered on day 63 after the first injection of vaccine or placebo. Measured with immunoSEQ multiplex PCR; TCRdb has only the in-frame clones, and not every one. The profile shows about 410,000 clones, around 93% of them singletons. The V gene's germline CDR1 is MDHEN and CDR2 SYDVKM. The J segment lost 0 bases and the V segment lost 1 base, leaving 10 bases of the junction unmatched. CDR3 length: 18 amino acids.

The chain has TRBV28 and TRBJ1-2, with TRBD1 identical over 8 bases. This receptor was obtained from a person aged 18-60 years who received the Ad26.COV2.S COVID-19 vaccine or a placebo. This material consisted of peripheral blood, taken in a trial of Ad26.COV2.S vaccine versus placebo. The CDR3 sequence: CASSLSKPMGQANYGYTF. CDR3 DNA sequence: TGTGCCAGCAGTTTATCAAAGCCGATGGGACAGGCTAACTATGGCTACACCTTC.